This T cell receptor (beta chain) was captured by sequencing in a study of a mutant IDH1 vaccine in newly diagnosed glioma. Study summary: Administration of eight vaccinations to patients took place in weeks 1, 3, 5, 7, 11, 15, 19, 23. Patients were pretreated with radiotherapy, temozolomide, or both, mostly both.

This sample's time point: week 11, during vaccination. Topical imiquimod accompanied each vaccine dose, which consisted of 300 ug of mutant IDH1 20-mer peptide. As regards this clone: What it binds is unknown.

Generated by immunoSEQ multiplex PCR, the TCRdb table keeps only in-frame clones and is missing some. The sample lists roughly 120,000 clones, roughly nine tenths occurring once. J lost 2 bases, V lost 2 bases, and 5 bases had no gene match. The CDR3 length is 15 residues. The chain uses TRBV6-7 and TRBJ2-7; 8 bases are shared with TRBD1. TRBV6-7 is noted as an ORF with a role that remains uncertain. This sequence was found in a woman aged 45-59 years with glioma. The sequences come from PBMCs, collected from a glioma patient whose treatment included an IDH1 peptide vaccine. Here the CDR3 DNA reads TGTGCCAGCAGTTACAAACAGGGGGGAACCTACGAGCAGTACTTC. Amino acid sequence: CASSYKQGGTYEQYF.